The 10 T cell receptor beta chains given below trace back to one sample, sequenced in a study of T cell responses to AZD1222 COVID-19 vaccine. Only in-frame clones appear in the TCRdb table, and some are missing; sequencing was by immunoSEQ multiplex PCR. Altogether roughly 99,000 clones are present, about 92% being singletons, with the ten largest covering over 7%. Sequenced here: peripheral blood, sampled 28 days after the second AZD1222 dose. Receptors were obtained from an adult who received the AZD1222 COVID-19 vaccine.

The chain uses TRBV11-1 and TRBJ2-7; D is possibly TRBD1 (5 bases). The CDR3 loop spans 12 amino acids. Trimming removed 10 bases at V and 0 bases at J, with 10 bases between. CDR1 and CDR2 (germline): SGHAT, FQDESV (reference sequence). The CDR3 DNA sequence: TGTGCCAAACGACAGAACTCCTACGAGCAGTACTTC. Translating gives CAKRQNSYEQYF.

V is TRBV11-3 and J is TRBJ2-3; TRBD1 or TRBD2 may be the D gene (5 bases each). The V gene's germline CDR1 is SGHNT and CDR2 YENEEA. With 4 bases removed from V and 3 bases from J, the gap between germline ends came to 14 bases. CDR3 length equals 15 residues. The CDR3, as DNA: TGTGCCAGCAGCTCCGGGGCCTTGGGTACAGATACGCAGTATTTT. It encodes CASSSGALGTDTQYF.

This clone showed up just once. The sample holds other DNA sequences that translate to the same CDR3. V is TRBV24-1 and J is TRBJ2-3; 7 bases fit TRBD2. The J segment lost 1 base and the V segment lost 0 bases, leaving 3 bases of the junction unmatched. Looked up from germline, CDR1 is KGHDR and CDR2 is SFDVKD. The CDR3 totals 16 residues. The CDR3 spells CATSDLGREGTDTQYF. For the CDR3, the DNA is TGTGCCACCAGTGATTTGGGTCGGGAGGGCACAGATACGCAGTATTTT.

The CDR3 DNA follows: TGCGCCAGCAGCCTTAGCGGGGGCCAAGAGACCCAGTACTTC. Encoded protein: CASSLSGGQETQYF. V usage is TRBV4-1 and J usage is TRBJ2-5; TRBD2 aligns across 9 bases. The CDR3 runs to 14 residues. Germline loops: CDR1 MGHRA, CDR2 YSYEKL. Trimming removed 4 bases from V and 1 base from J; junction bases left unmatched: 1.

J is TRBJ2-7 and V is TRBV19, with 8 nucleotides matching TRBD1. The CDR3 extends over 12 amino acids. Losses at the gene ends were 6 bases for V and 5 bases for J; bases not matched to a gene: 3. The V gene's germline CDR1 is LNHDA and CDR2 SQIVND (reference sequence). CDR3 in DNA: TGTGCCAGTAGCCCAGGGGGCGACGAGCAGTACTTC. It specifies CASSPGGDEQYF.

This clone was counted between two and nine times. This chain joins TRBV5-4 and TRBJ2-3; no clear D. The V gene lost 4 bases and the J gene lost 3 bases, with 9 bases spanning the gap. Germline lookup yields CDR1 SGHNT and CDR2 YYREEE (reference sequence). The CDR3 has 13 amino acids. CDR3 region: CASSTDTTDTQYF. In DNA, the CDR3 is TGTGCCAGCAGCACGGATACGACAGATACGCAGTATTTT.

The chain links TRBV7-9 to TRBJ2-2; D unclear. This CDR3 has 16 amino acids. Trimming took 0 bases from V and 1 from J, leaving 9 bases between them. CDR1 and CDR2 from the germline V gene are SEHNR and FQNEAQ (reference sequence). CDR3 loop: CASSLAWTENTGELFF. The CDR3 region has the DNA TGTGCCAGCAGCTTAGCGTGGACCGAGAACACCGGGGAGCTGTTTTTT.

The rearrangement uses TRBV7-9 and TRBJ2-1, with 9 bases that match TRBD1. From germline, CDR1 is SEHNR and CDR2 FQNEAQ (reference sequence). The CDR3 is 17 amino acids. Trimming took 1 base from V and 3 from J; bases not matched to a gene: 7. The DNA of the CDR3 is TGTGCCAGCAGCTTAGTATTCAGGGGACAGGGCTACAATGAGCAGTTCTTC. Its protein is CASSLVFRGQGYNEQFF.

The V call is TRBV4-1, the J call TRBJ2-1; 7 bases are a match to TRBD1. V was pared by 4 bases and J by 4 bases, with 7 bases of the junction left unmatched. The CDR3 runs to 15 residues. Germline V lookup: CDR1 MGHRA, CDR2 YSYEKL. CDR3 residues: CASSLDRAPYNEQFF. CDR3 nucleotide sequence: TGCGCCAGCAGCCTTGACAGGGCCCCATACAATGAGCAGTTCTTC.

The CDR3 DNA is TGTGCCAGTAGTTACAGGGTCAGTCCCATGATCGATTTTTACAATGAGCAGTTCTTC. Encoded protein: CASSYRVSPMIDFYNEQFF. V usage is TRBV19 and J usage is TRBJ2-1; D might be TRBD1 (6 bases). V was shortened by 5 bases and J by 4 bases, with 27 bases between the two germline ends. The CDR3 sequence is 19 residues long. Germline V lookup: CDR1 LNHDA, CDR2 SQIVND (reference sequence).